A single T cell receptor (beta chain) is shown here with its context. The CDR3 sequence is 14 residues long. The germline V and J ends were trimmed by 2 bases and 4 bases, with 9 bases remaining between them. Germline lookup yields CDR1 ENHRY and CDR2 SYGVKD. The record originates from a study of shared clonotypes between healthy human individuals. Repertoires were generated with immunoSEQ multiplex PCR, while TCRdb's copy carries only in-frame clones and drops some. Of fewer than 2.5 million clones listed, under 95% are singletons. The chain recombines TRBV10-3 with TRBJ2-1; the D is unclear. The sequence was collected from a man younger than 30 in good health. Some clones in this sample may be carry-over from other donors' samples. Sequenced material: naive CD4+ T cells from PBMCs. The subset is: CD45RA+ positively selected. The CDR3 bases are TGTGCCATCAGTGAGGGTCCGGATTACAATGAGCAGTTCTTC. Translated, it gives CAISEGPDYNEQFF.